The 15 T cell receptor beta chains below all came from one sample that was sequenced in a study of T-cell memory formation after mild COVID-19. Each CDR3 protein gets one entry after TCRdb re-called the 5' RACE reads with MiXCR. The table shows 300,000 to 350,000 distinct CDR3 sequences, with roughly 13% occurring only once. Sequencing input: PBMCs or a T cell subset sorted from them (not recorded which). The receptors here all came from a man in his late teens or twenties who had mild COVID-19 (a few samples of this study predate the infection). Cell type and time point are not known.

The chain employs TRBV4-1 and TRBJ2-5, with 9 positions matching TRBD1. This CDR3 contains 16 residues. V dropped 2 bases and J dropped 3; count of bases not matched to a gene: 7. Germline V CDR1 and CDR2: MGHRA, YSYEKL. As DNA, the CDR3 is TGCGCCAGCAGCCAACTTGGACAGGGGCGGGAAGAGACCCAGTACTTC. This codes for CASSQLGQGREETQYF.

This clonotype was detected only a few times. The J gene is TRBJ1-6, the V gene TRBV5-6, with D unclear. V lost 4 bases and J 6 bases, leaving 14 bases between the germline ends. Germline CDR1 SGHDT, CDR2 YYEEEE. This CDR3 region has 15 residues. The CDR3 loop is CASSLLVPSNSPLHF. The CDR3 region has the DNA TGTGCCAGCAGCCTACTCGTACCTTCTAATTCACCCCTCCACTTT.

This clonotype has a count of ten or more. The chain has TRBV25-1 and TRBJ1-1; TRBD1 agrees at 7 bases. The CDR3 runs 13 residues. Losses at the gene ends were 6 bases for V and 3 bases for J; bases not matched to a gene: 4. CDR1 MGHDK and CDR2 SYGVNS come from the germline V gene. CDR3 sequence reads: CASRGQLDTEAFF. The DNA of the CDR3 is TGTGCCAGCAGGGGACAGCTGGACACTGAAGCTTTCTTT.

The chain has TRBV10-3 and TRBJ1-1, with D unclear. The germline V gene has CDR1 ENHRY and CDR2 SYGVKD. The V end was cut by 2 bases, the J end by 4 bases, with 11 bases between. The CDR3 length is 14 residues. CDR3 in amino acids: CAISERARGTEAFF. CDR3 nucleotides: TGTGCCATCAGTGAGAGGGCGCGGGGCACTGAAGCTTTCTTT.

The rearrangement links TRBV2 to TRBJ2-1; TRBD2 is a possible D gene (7 bases). The CDR3 consists of 15 residues. With 6 bases removed from V and 2 bases from J, the gap between germline ends came to 14 bases. Germline CDR1 and CDR2: SNHLY and FYNNEI. The CDR3 DNA follows: TGTGCCAGCAGCCCCTGGGGGGGCACCTACAATGAGCAGTTCTTC. It yields the protein CASSPWGGTYNEQFF.

This clonotype was seen at least ten times. V is TRBV5-1 and J is TRBJ1-2; D might be TRBD1 (6 bases). Germline V gene data show CDR1 as SGHRS and CDR2 as YFSETQ. V was shortened by 5 bases and J by 6 bases, with 14 bases between the two germline ends. The CDR3 sequence is 13 residues long. The CDR3 coding sequence is TGCGCCAGCAGTCCCCACGGACAGCATGGCTACACCTTC. Translating it yields CASSPHGQHGYTF. Together with reference TRBV5-1 and TRBJ1-2, the CDR3 gives the full variable domain: KAGVTQTPRYLIKTRGQQVTLSCSPISGHRSVSWYQQTPGQGLQFLFEYFSETQRNKGNFPGRFSGRQFSNSRSEMNVSTLELGDSALYLCASSPHGQHGYTFGSGTRLTVV.

The J gene is TRBJ1-3, the V gene TRBV2; D unresolved. Trimming pared 4 bases from V and 2 bases from J, leaving 3 bases between. The CDR3 covers 12 residues. The germline CDR1 and CDR2 sequences are SNHLY and FYNNEI. The CDR3 region has the DNA TGTGCCAGCAGTGTCACTGGAAACACCATATATTTT. It is translated as CASSVTGNTIYF.

J is TRBJ2-3 and V is TRBV4-3; no clear D gene. Germline V gene lookup returns CDR1 LGHNA and CDR2 YSLEER. The CDR3 is made up of 15 amino acids. V was clipped by 0 bases and J by 0 bases, with 7 bases between them. For the CDR3, the DNA is TGCGCCAGCAGCCAAGAAGAGAGAAGCACAGATACGCAGTATTTT. Translation gives CASSQEERSTDTQYF.

The chain combines TRBV9 with TRBJ2-5; TRBD1 or TRBD2 may be the D gene (5 bases each). The CDR3 consists of 17 residues. Germline CDR1 is SGDLS and CDR2 is YYNGEE. V was clipped by 4 bases and J by 2 bases, with 21 bases between them. CDR3 DNA sequence: TGTGCCAGCAGCAACACCCCACTAGACAGTGATCAAGAGACCCAGTACTTC. This gives the protein CASSNTPLDSDQETQYF. The entire variable domain, with the rest obtained from reference TRBV9 and TRBJ2-5, is as follows: DSGVTQTPKHLITATGQRVTLRCSPRSGDLSVYWYQQSLDQGLQFLIQYYNGEERAKGNILERFSAQQFPDLHSELNLSSLELGDSALYFCASSNTPLDSDQETQYFGPGTRLLVL.

This clonotype appeared a few times. V gene TRBV2 combines with J gene TRBJ2-2; TRBD1 might be the D (6 bases). This CDR3 contains 14 residues. Germline V gives CDR1 SNHLY, CDR2 FYNNEI. Trimming shortened V by 5 bases and J by 6 bases, and 13 bases separated the two germline ends. The CDR3 reads CASSPQGLAGELFF. In DNA, the CDR3 is TGTGCCAGCAGTCCCCAGGGGTTGGCCGGGGAGCTGTTTTTT.

This chain uses TRBV5-1 with TRBJ2-5, with D uncertain. Germline V gene lookup returns CDR1 SGHRS and CDR2 YFSETQ. The CDR3 runs 14 residues. The ends were cut back, 3 bases at V and 0 bases at J, with 9 bases in the middle. This CDR3 is CASSSGGYQETQYF. CDR3 coding DNA: TGCGCCAGCAGCTCTGGTGGGTACCAAGAGACCCAGTACTTC.

For this clonotype: As the CDR3 is not closed by the conserved phenylalanine or tryptophan, this likely results from a read error. The DNA is omitted, as the CDR3 cannot be located on it reliably, and the CDR3 follows TCRdb's listing. The gene calls are TRBV30 and TRBJ1-2; the DNA was not compared with TRBD1, the D call given in the table. CDR1 is GTSNPN and CDR2 is SVGIG in the germline V gene (reference sequence). The CDR3 is made up of 11 amino acids, end residues included. Here the CDR3 reads CAWRQPGHEDY.

This clonotype was observed at least ten times. This chain uses TRBV5-1 with TRBJ1-1; D is unclear. The germline V gene encodes CDR1 SGHRS and CDR2 YFSETQ. This CDR3 has 13 residues. Trimming cost V 1 base and J 4 bases, with 8 bases left between them. The CDR3 loop is CASSLSLSTEAFF. The CDR3 DNA follows: TGCGCCAGCAGCTTGAGTCTGTCCACTGAAGCTTTCTTT.

The chain joins TRBV15 to TRBJ2-3, with 14 bases identical to TRBD2. V shed 5 bases and J 6 bases; nucleotides not matched to a gene: 4. CDR3 size: 15 residues. The germline V gene has CDR1 LNHNV and CDR2 YYDKDF (reference sequence). The CDR3 bases are TGTGCCACCAGCGGACTAGCGGGGGGCCGGGATACGCAGTATTTT. Its translation: CATSGLAGGRDTQYF.

This clonotype was observed many times. It is likely a read error, because the conserved phenylalanine at the end of the CDR3 is missing. It is unclear where the CDR3 begins or ends on the DNA, so no DNA is shown, and the CDR3 is as TCRdb lists it. The genes are TRBV30 and TRBJ2-1; the table's TRBD2 call for D was not verified on the DNA. Inclusive of both ends, the CDR3 amounts to 15 amino acids. The germline V gene has CDR1 GTSNPN and CDR2 SVGIG (reference sequence). The CDR3 sequence: CAWSVQRGGLAPVSI.